This T cell receptor beta chain came from a study of molecular identifiers for immune sequencing clone quantification. Of note for this clonotype: The conserved phenylalanine or tryptophan is not found at the CDR3 terminus, so this likely reflects a read error.

From the PCR reads, TCRdb called clonotypes with MiXCR, one entry per CDR3 protein. The repertoire has 250,000 to 400,000 distinct CDR3 sequences, about 20% of them found once; the top ten carry over 0.7%. CDR3 length: 13 residues. Per germline, CDR1 SGHRS and CDR2 YFSETQ. V gave up 2 bases and J gave up 5 bases, with 11 bases separating them. The chain joins TRBV5-1 to TRBJ2-7; D is possibly TRBD1 (6 bases). This receptor was obtained from a human donor in good health. Some libraries in this study had Jurkat cell RNA spiked in. Sequencing was carried out using naive CD8+ T cells from blood, with Jurkat cell RNA spiked in. Subset in this sample: FACS-sorted CD8+CD4-CCR7+CD45RA+ naive T cells. CDR3 DNA sequence: TGCGCCAGCAGCTTAGGGGGATTCGACGAGCAGTACTCC. Residues: CASSLGGFDEQYS.